The 21 T cell receptor beta chains below come from one sample, sequenced in a study of T cells after yellow fever vaccination (dated by TCRdb to the late 2010s). According to the study, the label for this sample's treatment or condition signals: live attenuated yellow fever vaccine strain. Library construction relied on 5' RACE. The instrument given in TCRdb is Illumina HiSeq 2500. TCRdb passed the public sequencing reads through fastp at Q25 and MiXCR, retaining productive beta sequences. Each CDR3 protein appears once, grouped with its most common genes and DNA. Present in this sample are 450,000 to 650,000 distinct CDR3 sequences, just over 20% of which were seen just once. Jointly, the top ten make up 15% to 20% of the sample. The specimen was PBMCs, collected 21 days after the first yellow fever vaccination. The source of these receptors is a man aged 18 to 29 who received the YFV17D yellow fever vaccine.

This clonotype occurred a few times. The V and J genes are TRBV6-1 and TRBJ2-7, with 8 bases that match TRBD1. The CDR3 spans 15 residues. Germline CDR1 is MNHNS and CDR2 is SASEGT. After removal of 5 bases from V and 5 bases from J, the junction contained 11 bases not matched to a gene. CDR3 residues: CASSSRQGMWDEQYF. The CDR3 region has the DNA TGTGCCAGCAGTAGCCGACAGGGGATGTGGGACGAGCAGTACTTC.

The table lists this clonotype with a few counts. The V call is TRBV5-1, the J call TRBJ2-1, with D maybe TRBD2 (5 bases). The CDR3 contains 15 residues. Germline assignment: CDR1 SGHRS and CDR2 YFSETQ. V was pared by 1 base and J by 8 bases, with 16 bases between. CDR3 DNA: TGCGCCAGCAGCTTGACGGCTAAGCCCGGGGATGAGCAGTTCTTC. It codes for CASSLTAKPGDEQFF.

This clonotype has only a few counts. V and J are TRBV5-1 and TRBJ2-1; 9 bases line up with TRBD1. CDR1 and CDR2 (germline): SGHRS, YFSETQ. There are 14 residues in the CDR3. V shed 4 bases and J 8 bases; nucleotides not matched to a gene: 7. This CDR3 reads CASSLDRGIDEQFF. DNA for the CDR3: TGCGCCAGCAGCCTGGACAGGGGAATCGATGAGCAGTTCTTC.

This clonotype came up a few times. V and J are TRBV7-6 and TRBJ2-2; D call uncertain. Germline loops: CDR1 SGHVS, CDR2 FNYEAQ. Trimming took off 5 bases at V and 4 bases at J, with 8 bases between the two ends. CDR3 length: 13 residues. CDR3 sequence (DNA): TGTGCCAGCAGCAGACTGGGCACCGGGGAGCTGTTTTTT. This gives the protein CASSRLGTGELFF.

The V gene is TRBV24-1, the J gene TRBJ2-1; tentatively, D is TRBD1 or TRBD2 (5 bases each). The CDR3 totals 13 residues. V was trimmed by 10 bases and J by 4 bases, leaving 13 bases between them. Germline V gene lookup returns CDR1 KGHDR and CDR2 SFDVKD. The CDR3 DNA is TGTGCCACGCAGAGGGGATCTTACAATGAGCAGTTCTTC. As protein: CATQRGSYNEQFF.

A single count supports this clonotype. This rearrangement joins TRBV27 to TRBJ2-1, with 16 bases aligning to TRBD2. Germline V gene sequence: CDR1 MNHEY, CDR2 SMNVEV (reference sequence). J lost 3 bases, V lost 7 bases, and 12 bases had no gene match. The CDR3 length is 19 residues. The CDR3 loop is CASTLLPGLAGGLYNEQFF. DNA of the CDR3: TGTGCCAGCACCCTCCTTCCGGGACTAGCGGGGGGGCTCTACAATGAGCAGTTCTTC.

The V and J genes are TRBV29-1 and TRBJ2-3; possibly TRBD2 for D (5 bases). Trimming cost V 4 bases and J 0 bases, with 11 bases left between them. Germline V gene sequence: CDR1 SQVTM, CDR2 ANQGSEA. This CDR3 is 14 amino acids long. The CDR3 protein is CSVGGGLSTDTQYF. CDR3 DNA: TGCAGCGTTGGGGGTGGACTTAGCACAGATACGCAGTATTTT.

J is TRBJ1-6 and V is TRBV7-2; 7 positions match TRBD1. This CDR3 has 13 residues. Germline CDR1 reads SGHTA; CDR2 reads FQGNSA. V lost 3 bases to trimming and J lost 13 bases; unmatched junction nucleotides: 6. The CDR3 DNA is TGTGCCAGCAGCTTTAGAGGGGGCTCTCCCCTCCACTTT. It translates to CASSFRGGSPLHF. The whole variable domain, remainder taken from reference TRBV7-2 and TRBJ1-6, is GAGVSQSPSNKVTEKGKDVELRCDPISGHTALYWYRQSLGQGLEFLIYFQGNSAPDKSGLPSDRFSAERTGGSVSTLTIQRTQQEDSAVYLCASSFRGGSPLHFGNGTRLTVT.

This sequence joins TRBV5-1 and TRBJ2-1, with 9 bases aligning to TRBD2. Losses at the gene ends were 4 bases for V and 9 bases for J; bases not matched to a gene: 11. This CDR3 region has 15 residues. CDR1 SGHRS and CDR2 YFSETQ come from the germline V gene. CDR3 region: CASSPGAGGGSEQFF. CDR3 bases: TGCGCCAGCAGCCCCGGAGCGGGGGGTGGAAGTGAGCAGTTCTTC.

There are a few counts of this clonotype. The chain carries TRBV28 and TRBJ2-3, with D unclear. V lost 3 bases to trimming and J lost 5 bases, with 12 bases between them. The germline gives CDR1 MDHEN, CDR2 SYDVKM. The CDR3 consists of 14 residues. The CDR3 nucleotides are TGTGCCAGCAGTTTCTCGGATCGAGGAGATACGCAGTATTTT. This sequence encodes CASSFSDRGDTQYF.

V and J are TRBV7-9 and TRBJ1-2, with a tentative D call TRBD1 (6 bases). There are 14 residues in the CDR3. CDR1 is SEHNR and CDR2 is FQNEAQ in the germline V gene (reference sequence). V was clipped by 3 bases and J by 3 bases, with 11 bases between them. The CDR3 sequence: CASSFKGGDYGYTF. In DNA form, the CDR3 reads TGTGCCAGCAGCTTTAAGGGGGGCGACTATGGCTACACCTTC. Variable domain in full (rest from reference TRBV7-9 and TRBJ1-2): DTGVSQNPRHKITKRGQNVTFRCDPISEHNRLYWYRQTLGQGPEFLTYFQNEAQLEKSRLLSDRFSAERPKGSFSTLEIQRTEQGDSAMYLCASSFKGGDYGYTFGSGTRLTVV.

This chain connects TRBV6-2 or TRBV6-3 to TRBJ2-7, with 7 bases fitting TRBD2. Germline CDR1 and CDR2: MNHEY and SVGEGT. This CDR3 is built from 16 residues. The trim removed 8 bases at V and 1 base at J, leaving 14 bases unmatched. The CDR3 sequence: CASSPLAWKESYEQYV. The CDR3 nucleotides read TGTGCCAGCTCCCCACTAGCGTGGAAAGAATCCTACGAGCAGTACGTC.

This clonotype has only a few counts. V is TRBV7-2 and J is TRBJ1-6; TRBD1 matches at 7 bases. There are 14 residues in the CDR3. CDR1 SGHTA and CDR2 FQGNSA come from the germline V gene. V lost 1 base to trimming and J lost 8 bases; unmatched junction nucleotides: 2. The CDR3 DNA sequence: TGTGCCAGCAGCTTAGAGGGGGCAGATTCACCCCTCCACTTT. This translates into CASSLEGADSPLHF.

The chain links TRBV7-2 to TRBJ1-1; 8 bases are a match to TRBD1. J lost 1 base, V lost 6 bases, and 7 bases had no gene match. CDR3 length: 15 amino acids. Per germline, CDR1 SGHTA and CDR2 FQGNSA. The CDR3 coding sequence is TGTGCCAGCAGGTCTTACGGGACAGGGAACACTGAAGCTTTCTTT. Its protein product is CASRSYGTGNTEAFF.

This clonotype was seen a handful of times. This sequence joins TRBV28 and TRBJ2-7, with 10 nucleotides matching TRBD1. The trim removed 9 bases at V and 7 bases at J, leaving 9 bases unmatched. Germline V gives CDR1 MDHEN, CDR2 SYDVKM. The CDR3 sequence is 13 residues long. The CDR3 DNA follows: TGTGCCAGTACTAAGACAGGGGGCGGTGAGCAGTACGTC. Encoded protein: CASTKTGGGEQYV.

The chain recombines TRBV5-4 with TRBJ1-2; 8 bases are shared with TRBD1. This CDR3 is 16 amino acids long. Germline loops: CDR1 SGHNT, CDR2 YYREEE (reference sequence). V was clipped by 2 bases and J by 6 bases; unmatched bases: 12. CDR3 loop: CASSLDSGQGLDGYTF. DNA for the CDR3: TGTGCCAGCAGCTTAGATTCTGGACAGGGATTGGATGGCTACACCTTC.

This clonotype was counted a single time. This chain joins TRBV7-9 and TRBJ1-1; D ambiguous. V lost 5 bases and J lost 0, with 16 bases in between. The CDR3 runs 16 residues. CDR1 and CDR2 from the germline V gene are SEHNR and FQNEAQ (reference sequence). Here the CDR3 DNA reads TGTGCCAGCAGCCCAAAACAGTTTTACATGAACACTGAAGCTTTCTTT. This gives the protein CASSPKQFYMNTEAFF.

This clonotype was seen only a few times. The rearrangement joins TRBV28 to TRBJ1-1; unclear D gene. CDR3 length equals 14 residues. Looked up from germline, CDR1 is MDHEN and CDR2 is SYDVKM. V was clipped by 3 bases and J by 1 base, with 9 bases between them. The CDR3 loop is CASSFPTRNTEAFF. The CDR3 nucleotides read TGTGCCAGCAGTTTCCCGACTAGGAACACTGAAGCTTTCTTT.

This clonotype was seen more than once but under ten times. V and J are TRBV6-2 or TRBV6-3 and TRBJ1-3; 7 nucleotides match TRBD1. V lost 8 bases to trimming and J lost 0 bases; unmatched junction nucleotides: 4. Germline values: CDR1 MNHEY, CDR2 SVGEGT. The CDR3 runs 14 residues. This CDR3 reads CASGAGGSGNTIYF. The CDR3 coding sequence is TGTGCCAGCGGTGCAGGGGGCTCTGGAAACACCATATATTTT.

The rearrangement joins TRBV11-2 to TRBJ2-1; TRBD2 agrees at 7 bases. V shed 1 base, J shed 4 bases, and the junction held 7 bases outside the gene matches. Germline lookup yields CDR1 SGHAT and CDR2 FQNNGV. The CDR3 is 16 residues long. CDR3 bases: TGTGCCAGCAGCTTAGCTAGCGGATACTGGTACAATGAGCAGTTCTTC. Translated, it gives CASSLASGYWYNEQFF. Supplemented by reference TRBV11-2 and TRBJ2-1, the full variable domain reads EAGVAQSPRYKIIEKRQSVAFWCNPISGHATLYWYQQILGQGPKLLIQFQNNGVVDDSQLPKDRFSAERLKGVDSTLKIQPAKLEDSAVYLCASSLASGYWYNEQFFGPGTRLTVL.

The V and J genes are TRBV5-8 and TRBJ2-1; 7 positions match TRBD1. The CDR3 loop spans 17 amino acids. The J segment lost 5 bases and the V segment lost 4 bases, leaving 15 bases of the junction unmatched. Germline V gene data show CDR1 as SGHTS and CDR2 as YDEGEE. CDR3 DNA: TGTGCCAGCAGCCCCACAGGGGTGTTCGGATCGGACAATGAGCAGTTCTTC. Translated: CASSPTGVFGSDNEQFF.